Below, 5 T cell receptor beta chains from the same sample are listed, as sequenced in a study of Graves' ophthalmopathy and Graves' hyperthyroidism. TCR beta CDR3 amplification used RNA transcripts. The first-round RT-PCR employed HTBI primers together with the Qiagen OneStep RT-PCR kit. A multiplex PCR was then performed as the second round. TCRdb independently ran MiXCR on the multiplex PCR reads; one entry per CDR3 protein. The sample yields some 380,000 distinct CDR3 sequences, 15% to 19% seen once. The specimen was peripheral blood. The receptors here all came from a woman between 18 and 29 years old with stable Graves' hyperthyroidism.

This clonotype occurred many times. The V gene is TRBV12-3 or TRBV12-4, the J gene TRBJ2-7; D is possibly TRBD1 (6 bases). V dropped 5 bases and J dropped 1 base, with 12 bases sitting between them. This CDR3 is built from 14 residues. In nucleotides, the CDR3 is TGTGCCAGCAGTCCCCCTGACAGGTCCTACGAGCAGTACTTC. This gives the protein CASSPPDRSYEQYF.

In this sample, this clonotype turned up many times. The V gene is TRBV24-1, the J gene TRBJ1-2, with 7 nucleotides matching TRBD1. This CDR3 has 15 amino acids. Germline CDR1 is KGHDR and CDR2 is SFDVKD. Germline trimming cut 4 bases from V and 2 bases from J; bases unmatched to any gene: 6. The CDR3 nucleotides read TGTGCCACCAGTGACTTGACAGGGTCCAACTATGGCTACACCTTC. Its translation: CATSDLTGSNYGYTF.

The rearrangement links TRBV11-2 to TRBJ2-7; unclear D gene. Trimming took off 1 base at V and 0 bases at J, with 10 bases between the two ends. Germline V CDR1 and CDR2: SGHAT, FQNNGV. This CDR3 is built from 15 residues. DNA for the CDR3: TGTGCCAGCAGCTTAGGTGACTGGAGCTCCTACGAGCAGTACTTC. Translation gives CASSLGDWSSYEQYF.

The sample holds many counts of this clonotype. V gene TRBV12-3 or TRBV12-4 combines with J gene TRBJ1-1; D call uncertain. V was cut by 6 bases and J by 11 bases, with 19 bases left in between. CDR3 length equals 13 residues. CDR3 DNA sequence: TGTGCCAGCAGCCCTCGGGCCGGGCACTCGGCTTTCTTT. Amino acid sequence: CASSPRAGHSAFF.

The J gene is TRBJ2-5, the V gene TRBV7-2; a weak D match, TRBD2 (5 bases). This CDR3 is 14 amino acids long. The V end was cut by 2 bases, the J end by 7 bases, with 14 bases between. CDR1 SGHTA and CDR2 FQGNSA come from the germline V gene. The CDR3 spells CASSLMRVRRTQYF. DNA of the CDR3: TGTGCCAGCAGCTTAATGAGGGTGAGGCGGACCCAGTACTTC. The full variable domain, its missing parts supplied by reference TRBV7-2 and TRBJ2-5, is GAGVSQSPSNKVTEKGKDVELRCDPISGHTALYWYRQSLGQGLEFLIYFQGNSAPDKSGLPSDRFSAERTGGSVSTLTIQRTQQEDSAVYLCASSLMRVRRTQYFGPGTRLLVL.